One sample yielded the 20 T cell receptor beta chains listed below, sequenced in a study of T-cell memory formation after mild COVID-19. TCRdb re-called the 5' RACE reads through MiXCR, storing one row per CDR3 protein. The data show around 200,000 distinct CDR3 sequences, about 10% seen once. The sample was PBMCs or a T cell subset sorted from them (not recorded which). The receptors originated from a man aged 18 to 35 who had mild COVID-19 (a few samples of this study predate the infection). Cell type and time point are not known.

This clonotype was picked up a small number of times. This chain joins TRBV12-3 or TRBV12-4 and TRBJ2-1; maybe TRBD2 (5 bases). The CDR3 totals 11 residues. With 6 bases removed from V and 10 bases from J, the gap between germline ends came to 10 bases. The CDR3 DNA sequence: TGTGCCAGCAGCACCACTAGGGAGCAGTTCTTC. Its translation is CASSTTREQFF.

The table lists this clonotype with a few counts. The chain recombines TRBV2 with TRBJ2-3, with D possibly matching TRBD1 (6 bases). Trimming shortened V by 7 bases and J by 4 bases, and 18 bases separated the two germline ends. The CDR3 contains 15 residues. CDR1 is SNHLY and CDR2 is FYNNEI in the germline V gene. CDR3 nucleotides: TGTGCCAGCACCGACCCACAGGGTGGGGCAGATACGCAGTATTTT. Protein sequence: CASTDPQGGADTQYF.

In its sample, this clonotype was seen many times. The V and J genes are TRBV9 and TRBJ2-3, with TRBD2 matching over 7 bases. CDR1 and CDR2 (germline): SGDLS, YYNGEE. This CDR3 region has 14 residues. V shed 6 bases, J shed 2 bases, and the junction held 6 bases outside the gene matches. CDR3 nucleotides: TGTGCCAGCACCTTAGGACTAGACACAGATACGCAGTATTTT. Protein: CASTLGLDTDTQYF.

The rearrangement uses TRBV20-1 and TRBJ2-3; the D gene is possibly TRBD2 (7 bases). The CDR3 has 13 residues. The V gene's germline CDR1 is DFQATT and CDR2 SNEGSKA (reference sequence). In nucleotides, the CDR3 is TGCAGCGGTAGGGGGGGCGATGCAGATACGCAGTATTTT. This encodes CSGRGGDADTQYF.

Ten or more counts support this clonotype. Here the CDR3 reads CASSIRQGAVEQYF. In DNA form, the CDR3 reads TGTGCCAGTAGTATAAGGCAGGGGGCGGTCGAGCAGTACTTC. The chain combines TRBV19 with TRBJ2-7; 8 nucleotides match TRBD1. CDR1 LNHDA and CDR2 SQIVND come from the germline V gene (reference sequence). With V trimmed by 2 bases and J by 6 bases, 6 bases remained unmatched. This CDR3 contains 14 residues.

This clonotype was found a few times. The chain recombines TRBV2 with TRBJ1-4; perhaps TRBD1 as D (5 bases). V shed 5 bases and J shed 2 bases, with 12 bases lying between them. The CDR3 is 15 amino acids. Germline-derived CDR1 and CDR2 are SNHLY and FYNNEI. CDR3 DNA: TGTGCCAGCAGTTTCGGGGGTGCGACTAATGAAAAACTGTTTTTT. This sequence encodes CASSFGGATNEKLFF.

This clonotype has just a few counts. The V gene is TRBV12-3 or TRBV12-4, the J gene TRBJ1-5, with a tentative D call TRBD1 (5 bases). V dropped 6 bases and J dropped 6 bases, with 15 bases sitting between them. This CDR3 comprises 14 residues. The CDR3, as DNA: TGTGCCAGCAGCCTCAGGGATTTGGGTCAGCCCCAGCATTTT. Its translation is CASSLRDLGQPQHF.

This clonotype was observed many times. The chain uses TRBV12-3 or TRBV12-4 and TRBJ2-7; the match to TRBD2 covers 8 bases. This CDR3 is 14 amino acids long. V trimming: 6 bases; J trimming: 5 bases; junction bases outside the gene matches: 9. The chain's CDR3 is CASSNSGGRDEQYF. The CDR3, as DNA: TGTGCCAGCAGCAATTCGGGGGGGCGCGACGAGCAGTACTTC.

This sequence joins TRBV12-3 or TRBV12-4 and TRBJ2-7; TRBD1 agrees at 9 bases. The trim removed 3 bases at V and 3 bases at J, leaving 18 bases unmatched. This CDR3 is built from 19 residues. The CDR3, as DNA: TGTGCCAGCAGTTTGCGGACCTCCGGGAGAGGACAGGGGAGCTACGAGCAGTACTTC. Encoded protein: CASSLRTSGRGQGSYEQYF.

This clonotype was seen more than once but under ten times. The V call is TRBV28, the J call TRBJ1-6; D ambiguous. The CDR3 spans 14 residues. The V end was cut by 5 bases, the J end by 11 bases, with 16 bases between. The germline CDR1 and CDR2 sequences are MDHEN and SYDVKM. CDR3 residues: CASSVRASRAPLHF. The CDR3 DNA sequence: TGTGCCAGCAGTGTCCGGGCATCCCGAGCACCCCTCCACTTT.

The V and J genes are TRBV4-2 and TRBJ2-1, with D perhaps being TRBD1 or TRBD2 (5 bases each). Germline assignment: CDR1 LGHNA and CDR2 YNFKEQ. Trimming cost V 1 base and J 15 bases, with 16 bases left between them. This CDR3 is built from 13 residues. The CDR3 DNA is TGTGCCAGCAGCCAAGGGGACGGCCTGGAGAGGTTCTTC. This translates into CASSQGDGLERFF.

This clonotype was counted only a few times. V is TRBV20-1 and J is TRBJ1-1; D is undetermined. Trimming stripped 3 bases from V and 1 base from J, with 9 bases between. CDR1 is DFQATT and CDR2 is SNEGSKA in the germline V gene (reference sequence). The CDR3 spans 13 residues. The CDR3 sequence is CSARRGGNTEAFF. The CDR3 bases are TGCAGTGCTAGGAGAGGTGGGAACACTGAAGCTTTCTTT.

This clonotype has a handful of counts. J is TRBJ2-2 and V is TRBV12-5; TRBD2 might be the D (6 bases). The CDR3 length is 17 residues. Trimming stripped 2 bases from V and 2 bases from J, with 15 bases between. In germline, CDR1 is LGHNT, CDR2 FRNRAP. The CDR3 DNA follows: TGTGCTAGTGGTTTGCCGACCGGAGGGGCAAACACCGGGGAGCTGTTTTTT. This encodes CASGLPTGGANTGELFF.

CDR3 coding DNA: TGTGCCAGCGGTACCAACTACAGGGTTCGGGAAAAACTGTTTTTT. Its translation is CASGTNYRVREKLFF. The chain is built from TRBV6-2 or TRBV6-3 and TRBJ1-4; possibly TRBD1 for D (6 bases). This CDR3 has 15 residues. The germline gives CDR1 MNHEY, CDR2 SVGEGT. V was clipped by 8 bases and J by 8 bases, with 21 bases between them.

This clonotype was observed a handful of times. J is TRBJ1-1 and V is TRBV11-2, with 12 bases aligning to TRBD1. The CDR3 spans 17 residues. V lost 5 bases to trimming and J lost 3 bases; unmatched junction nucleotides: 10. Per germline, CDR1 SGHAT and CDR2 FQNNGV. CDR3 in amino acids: CASSKAGTGGQYTEAFF. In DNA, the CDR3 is TGTGCCAGCAGCAAGGCCGGGACAGGGGGCCAATACACTGAAGCTTTCTTT.

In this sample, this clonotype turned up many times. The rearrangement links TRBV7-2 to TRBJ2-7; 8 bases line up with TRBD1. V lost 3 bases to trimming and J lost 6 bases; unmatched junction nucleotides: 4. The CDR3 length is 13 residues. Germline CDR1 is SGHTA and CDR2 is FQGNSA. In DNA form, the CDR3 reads TGTGCCAGCAGCTTCGACAGGGGTACCGAGCAGTACGTC. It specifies CASSFDRGTEQYV.

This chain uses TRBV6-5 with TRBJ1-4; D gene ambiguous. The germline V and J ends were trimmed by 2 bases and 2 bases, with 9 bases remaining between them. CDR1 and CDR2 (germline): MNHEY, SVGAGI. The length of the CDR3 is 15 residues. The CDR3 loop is CASSYEGRTNEKLFF. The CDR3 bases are TGTGCCAGCAGTTACGAAGGGCGGACTAATGAAAAACTGTTTTTT.

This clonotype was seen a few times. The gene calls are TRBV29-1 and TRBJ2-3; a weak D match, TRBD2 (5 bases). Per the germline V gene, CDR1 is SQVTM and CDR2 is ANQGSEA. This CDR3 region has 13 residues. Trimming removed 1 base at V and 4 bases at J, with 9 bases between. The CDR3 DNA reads TGCAGCGTTGAAGCCAGCGGAGCAGATACGCAGTATTTT. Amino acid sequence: CSVEASGADTQYF.

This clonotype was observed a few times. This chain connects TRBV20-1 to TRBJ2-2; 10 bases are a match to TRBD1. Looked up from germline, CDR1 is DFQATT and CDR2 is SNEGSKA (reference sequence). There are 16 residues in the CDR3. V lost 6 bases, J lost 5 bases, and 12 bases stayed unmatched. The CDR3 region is CSAPHPGTGETGELFF. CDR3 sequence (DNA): TGCAGTGCCCCCCACCCTGGGACAGGGGAAACCGGGGAGCTGTTTTTT.

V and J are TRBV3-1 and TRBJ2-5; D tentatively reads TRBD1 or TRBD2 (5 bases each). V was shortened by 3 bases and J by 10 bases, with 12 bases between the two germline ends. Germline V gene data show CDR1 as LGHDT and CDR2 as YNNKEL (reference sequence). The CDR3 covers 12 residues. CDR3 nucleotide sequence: TGTGCCAGCAGCCACGAGGGGTCCGACCAGTACTTC. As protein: CASSHEGSDQYF.